These 23 T cell receptor beta chains were sequenced from one sample in a study of cytomegalovirus exposure and HLA in healthy donors. The PCR was carried out with 60 Vbeta primers and 13 Jbeta primers. Using immunoSEQ multiplex PCR, the repertoire was profiled, and TCRdb retains in-frame clones only, with some absent. The table lists 72,000 or so clones, around 80% of them singletons. Sequenced input: PBMCs. The receptor set was obtained from a woman aged 25 to 45 in good health and CMV-seropositive.

This chain joins TRBV25-1 and TRBJ2-1; weak D call: TRBD2 (5 bases). V was pared by 4 bases and J by 8 bases, with 6 bases between. CDR3 length equals 11 residues. Germline V gene sequence: CDR1 MGHDK, CDR2 SYGVNS. The CDR3 loop is CASSVGDEQFF. The CDR3 DNA reads TGTGCCAGCAGTGTGGGAGATGAGCAGTTCTTC.

The chain uses TRBV2 and TRBJ2-7; D may be TRBD2 (6 bases). Germline CDR1 SNHLY, CDR2 FYNNEI. The V gene lost 1 base and the J gene lost 7 bases, with 11 bases spanning the gap. The CDR3 contains 13 residues. This CDR3 reads CASSEDLAGEQYF. CDR3 DNA: TGTGCCAGCAGTGAAGACCTGGCGGGGGAGCAGTACTTC.

The chain links TRBV7-9 to TRBJ1-5; 7 bases line up with TRBD1. Germline V gives CDR1 SEHNR, CDR2 FQNEAQ (reference sequence). V shed 1 base, J shed 6 bases, and the junction held 12 bases outside the gene matches. This CDR3 has 17 amino acids. The DNA for the CDR3 is TGTGCCAGCAGCTTAGTAGTCCGACAGGGCGAAGGTCAGCCCCAGCATTTT. This codes for CASSLVVRQGEGQPQHF.

The gene calls are TRBV29-1 and TRBJ2-2; D may be TRBD1 (6 bases). Trimming took 7 bases from V and 1 from J, leaving 16 bases between them. This CDR3 spans 15 amino acids. Germline V gives CDR1 SQVTM, CDR2 ANQGSEA. CDR3 protein: CSATDRLGNTGELFF. CDR3 nucleotide sequence: TGCAGCGCCACAGACAGGCTCGGGAACACCGGGGAGCTGTTTTTT.

The chain recombines TRBV2 with TRBJ1-5, with D unclear. CDR3 length equals 13 residues. Looked up from germline, CDR1 is SNHLY and CDR2 is FYNNEI. The V end was cut by 3 bases, the J end by 2 bases, with 5 bases between. In nucleotides, the CDR3 is TGTGCCAGCAGTGACTGGCGCAATCAGCCCCAGCATTTT. It encodes CASSDWRNQPQHF.

The chain has TRBV6-5 and TRBJ2-1; 11 bases are a match to TRBD2. The CDR3 is made up of 15 amino acids. Germline V gene sequence: CDR1 MNHEY, CDR2 SVGAGI. Trimming removed 6 bases from V and 4 bases from J; junction bases left unmatched: 5. DNA of the CDR3: TGTGCCAGCAGCCCTAGACTAGCGGGGTACAATGAGCAGTTCTTC. It yields the protein CASSPRLAGYNEQFF.

The chain uses TRBV7-9 and TRBJ2-3, with 7 bases identical to TRBD2. Germline V gene data show CDR1 as SEHNR and CDR2 as FQNEAQ (reference sequence). The junction had 17 bases not matched to a gene; V was cut back by 3 bases and J by 5 bases. The length of the CDR3 is 18 residues. The CDR3 protein is CASSFGVKRDQQRDTQYF. CDR3 bases: TGTGCCAGCAGCTTCGGCGTCAAGCGGGACCAACAAAGAGATACGCAGTATTTT.

V usage is TRBV10-2 and J usage is TRBJ2-7; D gene unclear. This CDR3 spans 17 amino acids. The V gene's germline CDR1 is WSHSY and CDR2 SAAADI. The V end lost 6 bases, the J end lost 0 bases, and 21 bases lay between the germline ends. CDR3 nucleotide sequence: TGCGCCAGCAGCGATAACGCCGATAACACCTTCTCCTACGAGCAGTACTTC. Translation: CASSDNADNTFSYEQYF.

This clone has more than one count but fewer than ten. The chain couples TRBV30 to TRBJ1-4; D gene uncertain. Germline CDR1 and CDR2: GTSNPN and SVGIG (reference sequence). The V and J ends lost 0 bases and 5 bases respectively, with 10 bases between them. The CDR3 runs to 14 residues. DNA for the CDR3: TGTGCCTGGAGTGTATTTCCGGGGAATGAAAAACTGTTTTTT. Translation: CAWSVFPGNEKLFF.

This chain links TRBV18 with TRBJ2-7, with 8 bases matching TRBD2. The CDR3 length is 17 residues. Per germline, CDR1 KGHSH and CDR2 LQKENI. Trimming at V came to 3 bases and at J to 0 bases, leaving 10 bases not matched to a gene. The CDR3 sequence: CASSPAATSAASYEQYF. The DNA for the CDR3 is TGTGCCAGCTCACCTGCGGCGACTAGCGCCGCCTCCTACGAGCAGTACTTC.

J is TRBJ1-4 and V is TRBV5-1, with 7 bases fitting TRBD1. The germline gives CDR1 SGHRS, CDR2 YFSETQ. There are 13 residues in the CDR3. V lost 0 bases and J lost 10; bases outside the gene matches: 3. CDR3 loop: CASSLEGAGKLFF. The CDR3 nucleotides read TGCGCCAGCAGCTTGGAGGGGGCTGGAAAACTGTTTTTT.

This sequence joins TRBV5-1 and TRBJ2-7; 12 bases fit TRBD1. CDR1 and CDR2 (germline): SGHRS, YFSETQ. After removal of 0 bases from V and 3 bases from J, the junction contained 4 bases not matched to a gene. The CDR3 contains 16 residues. CDR3 amino acids: CASSLAGDRGHYEQYF. CDR3 in DNA: TGCGCCAGCAGCTTGGCCGGGGACAGGGGGCACTACGAGCAGTACTTC.

This clone is large (0.1 to 1%) by share. The chain links TRBV5-4 to TRBJ2-1, with TRBD1 matching 7 bases. V dropped 0 bases and J dropped 10; count of bases not matched to a gene: 4. This CDR3 spans 13 amino acids. Looked up from germline, CDR1 is SGHNT and CDR2 is YYREEE (reference sequence). CDR3 nucleotides: TGTGCCAGCAGCTTGGACAGGGGTCGCGAGCAGTTCTTC. This codes for CASSLDRGREQFF.

The chain uses TRBV5-5 and TRBJ2-2; tentative D call: TRBD1 (6 bases). CDR1 and CDR2 from the germline V gene are SGHKS and YYEKEE (reference sequence). The CDR3 loop spans 14 amino acids. Trimming stripped 2 bases from V and 4 bases from J, with 9 bases between. The CDR3 nucleotides read TGTGCCAGCAGCTTAGTAGGGGGCACCGGGGAGCTGTTTTTT. Translating it yields CASSLVGGTGELFF.

This sequence joins TRBV11-3 and TRBJ2-2, with 11 bases aligning to TRBD2. The CDR3 extends over 16 amino acids. V shed 3 bases and J 3 bases; nucleotides not matched to a gene: 3. Germline V CDR1 and CDR2: SGHNT, YENEEA. Here the CDR3 DNA reads TGTGCCAGCAGCTTGGCTAGCGGGAGGTACACCGGGGAGCTGTTTTTT. Translating it yields CASSLASGRYTGELFF.

The CDR3 sequence is CASSTSGNTYEQYF. For the CDR3, the DNA is TGTGCCAGCTCAACTAGCGGGAATACGTACGAGCAGTACTTC. The chain couples TRBV18 to TRBJ2-7; 10 bases align to TRBD2. Germline values: CDR1 KGHSH, CDR2 LQKENI. The CDR3 spans 14 residues. The trim removed 5 bases at V and 4 bases at J, leaving 5 bases unmatched.

V is TRBV7-2 and J is TRBJ1-1; no reliable D call. The germline gives CDR1 SGHTA, CDR2 FQGNSA. The V and J ends lost 3 bases and 1 base respectively, with 3 bases between them. The CDR3 is made up of 12 amino acids. In DNA, the CDR3 is TGTGCCAGCAGCTTCGGGAACACTGAAGCTTTCTTT. Translating it yields CASSFGNTEAFF. Together with reference TRBV7-2 and TRBJ1-1, the CDR3 gives the full variable domain: GAGVSQSPSNKVTEKGKDVELRCDPISGHTALYWYRQSLGQGLEFLIYFQGNSAPDKSGLPSDRFSAERTGGSVSTLTIQRTQQEDSAVYLCASSFGNTEAFFGQGTRLTVV.

V gene TRBV7-9 combines with J gene TRBJ2-7; 7 bases are shared with TRBD1. CDR1 is SEHNR and CDR2 is FQNEAQ in the germline V gene (reference sequence). CDR3 length: 17 amino acids. V was clipped by 2 bases and J by 5 bases; unmatched bases: 15. The CDR3 sequence: CASSLTLPDRARHEQYF. The CDR3 nucleotides are TGTGCCAGCAGCTTAACCTTACCCGACAGGGCGCGCCACGAGCAGTACTTC.

The chain carries TRBV28 and TRBJ1-1; 12 bases line up with TRBD1. The V gene end was trimmed by 6 bases and the J gene end by 11 bases; junction bases not matched to a gene: 7. The CDR3 runs 13 residues. Looked up from germline, CDR1 is MDHEN and CDR2 is SYDVKM. Written as DNA, the CDR3 is TGTGCCAGCAGCCGGGGACAGGGGGCGTGGGCTTTCTTT. Translated, it gives CASSRGQGAWAFF.

V and J are TRBV5-6 and TRBJ1-5, with 7 bases matching TRBD1. The trim removed 0 bases at V and 4 bases at J, leaving 4 bases unmatched. The germline V gene has CDR1 SGHDT and CDR2 YYEEEE. The length of the CDR3 is 15 residues. The CDR3 here is CASSLAQGGNQPQHF. CDR3 bases: TGTGCCAGCAGCTTGGCCCAGGGGGGAAATCAGCCCCAGCATTTT.

The chain is built from TRBV5-1 and TRBJ2-5; no reliable D call. This CDR3 is 15 amino acids long. CDR1 is SGHRS and CDR2 is YFSETQ in the germline V gene. V lost 0 bases and J lost 2, with 11 bases in between. CDR3: CASSLDGQIQETQYF. The CDR3 DNA reads TGCGCCAGCAGCTTGGATGGGCAAATACAAGAGACCCAGTACTTC.

J is TRBJ2-1 and V is TRBV4-1, with 7 bases fitting TRBD2. The CDR3 is 16 residues long. Germline CDR1 MGHRA, CDR2 YSYEKL. V lost 3 bases, J lost 5 bases, and 10 bases stayed unmatched. CDR3 bases: TGCGCCAGCAGCCACCGACTAGCTTCAGCAAACAATGAGCAGTTCTTC. Translating it yields CASSHRLASANNEQFF.

V gene TRBV5-8 combines with J gene TRBJ2-3; 7 nucleotides match TRBD2. This CDR3 region has 16 residues. V dropped 4 bases and J dropped 1; count of bases not matched to a gene: 9. Germline CDR1 reads SGHTS; CDR2 reads YDEGEE. CDR3 residues: CASSLREALGTDTQYF. The DNA of the CDR3 is TGTGCCAGCAGCCTCCGGGAGGCCCTGGGCACAGATACGCAGTATTTT.